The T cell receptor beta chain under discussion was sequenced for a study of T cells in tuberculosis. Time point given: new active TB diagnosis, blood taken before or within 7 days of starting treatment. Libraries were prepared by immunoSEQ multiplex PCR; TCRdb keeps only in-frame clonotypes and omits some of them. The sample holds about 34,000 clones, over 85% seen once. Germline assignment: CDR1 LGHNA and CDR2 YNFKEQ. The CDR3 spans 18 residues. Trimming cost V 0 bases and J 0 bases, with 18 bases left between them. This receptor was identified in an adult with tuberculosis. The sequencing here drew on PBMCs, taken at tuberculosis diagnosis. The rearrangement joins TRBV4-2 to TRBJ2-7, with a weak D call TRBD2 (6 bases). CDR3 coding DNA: TGTGCCAGCAGCCAAGATTTAAGGGAGGCGGGCCACTCCTACGAGCAGTACTTC. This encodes CASSQDLREAGHSYEQYF.